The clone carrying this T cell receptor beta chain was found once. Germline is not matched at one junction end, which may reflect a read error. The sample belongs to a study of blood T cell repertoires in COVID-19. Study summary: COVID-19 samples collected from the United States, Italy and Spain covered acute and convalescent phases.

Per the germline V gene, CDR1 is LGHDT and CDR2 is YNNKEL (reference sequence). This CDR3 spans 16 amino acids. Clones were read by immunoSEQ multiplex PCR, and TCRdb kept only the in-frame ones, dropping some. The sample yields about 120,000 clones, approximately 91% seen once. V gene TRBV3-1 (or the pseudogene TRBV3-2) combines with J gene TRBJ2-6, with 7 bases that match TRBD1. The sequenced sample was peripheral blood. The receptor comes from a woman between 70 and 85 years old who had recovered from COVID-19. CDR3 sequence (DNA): TGTGCCAGTTATCGACAGGGAACGGCTGGGGCCAATGTCCTGACTTTC. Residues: CASYRQGTAGANVLTF.